What follows are 20 T cell receptor beta chains derived from one specimen sequenced in a study of shared clonotypes between healthy human individuals. Sequencing was performed with immunoSEQ multiplex PCR; in TCRdb, only in-frame clones are kept and a portion is missing. The repertoire holds some 1.5 million clones, with roughly 96% as singletons. The sequencing sample was made of naive CD4+ T cells sorted from blood. Subset of the sample: CD45RA+ positively selected. The receptors stem from a man younger than 45 in good health.

The chain recombines TRBV15 with TRBJ2-1; 7 bases align to TRBD2. CDR1 LNHNV and CDR2 YYDKDF come from the germline V gene (reference sequence). The V and J ends lost 6 bases and 9 bases, in that order; junction bases with no gene match: 8. There are 13 residues in the CDR3. The CDR3 nucleotides are TGTGCCACCAGGGCGGGAGCATTGGTTGAGCAGTTCTTC. The encoded protein is CATRAGALVEQFF.

V usage is TRBV11-3 and J usage is TRBJ2-2; D is perhaps TRBD2 (5 bases). Germline CDR1 reads SGHNT; CDR2 reads YENEEA. Deletions cut 1 base from V and 7 bases from J, with 13 bases between. The CDR3 has 15 amino acids. In DNA, the CDR3 is TGTGCCAGCAGCTTAGGGGGAGCTAAAATCGGGGAGCTGTTTTTT. This gives the protein CASSLGGAKIGELFF.

This chain connects TRBV4-3 to TRBJ2-7, with D maybe TRBD1 (5 bases). CDR3 length: 17 residues. Germline V CDR1 and CDR2: LGHNA, YSLEER. The V end lost 0 bases, the J end lost 4 bases, and 19 bases lay between the germline ends. CDR3 sequence (DNA): TGCGCCAGCAGCCAAGAAGCCCGCAGCAAGGGGCGGTACGAGCAGTACTTC. Protein sequence: CASSQEARSKGRYEQYF.

This chain's CDR3 is CASSLYIQGVSNQPQHF. The CDR3 coding sequence is TGTGCCAGCAGCTTATATATTCAGGGGGTTAGCAATCAGCCCCAGCATTTT. This chain connects TRBV5-5 to TRBJ1-5; 7 bases line up with TRBD1. Germline V gives CDR1 SGHKS, CDR2 YYEKEE (reference sequence). Trimming cost V 2 bases and J 0 bases; bases outside gene matches: 8. The CDR3 covers 17 residues.

V usage is TRBV7-2 and J usage is TRBJ1-1; D gene ambiguous. Trimming left V 2 bases short and J 1 base short, with 8 bases between. This CDR3 is 14 amino acids long. Germline V CDR1 and CDR2: SGHTA, FQGNSA. The CDR3: CASSLQRTNTEAFF. CDR3 sequence (DNA): TGTGCCAGCAGCTTACAGCGGACGAACACTGAAGCTTTCTTT.

Turning to this clone: This same CDR3 is encoded by further DNA sequences in the sample. J is TRBJ1-4 and V is TRBV2, with D hard to call. V was clipped by 7 bases and J by 5 bases, with 5 bases between them. The CDR3 is 11 amino acids. Germline CDR1 reads SNHLY; CDR2 reads FYNNEI. The CDR3 region has the DNA TGTGCCAGCACTACAAATGAAAAACTGTTTTTT. Translation: CASTTNEKLFF. Full variable domain (rest looked up from reference TRBV2 and TRBJ1-4): EPEVTQTPSHQVTQMGQEVILRCVPISNHLYFYWYRQILGQKVEFLVSFYNNEISEKSEIFDDQFSVERPDGSNFTLKIRSTKLEDSAMYFCASTTNEKLFFGSGTQLSVL.

This chain connects TRBV28 to TRBJ2-1; 10 bases fit TRBD1. The V segment lost 5 bases and the J segment 5 bases; nucleotides outside the gene matches: 6. The CDR3 is 15 residues long. In germline, CDR1 is MDHEN, CDR2 SYDVKM. The CDR3 nucleotides read TGTGCCAGCAGTCTTGCCGGGACAGGGGACAATGAGCAGTTCTTC. Encoded protein: CASSLAGTGDNEQFF.

The chain is built from TRBV19 and TRBJ2-3, with D possibly matching TRBD2 (6 bases). Between the trimmed V and J ends, which lost 3 bases and 9 bases, there was a span of 13 bases. The germline V gene encodes CDR1 LNHDA and CDR2 SQIVND (reference sequence). The length of the CDR3 is 13 residues. As DNA, the CDR3 is TGTGCCAGTAGTATCACCGGGAGTCAGACGCAGTATTTT. This translates into CASSITGSQTQYF.

The chain recombines TRBV16 with TRBJ1-5, with 10 bases that match TRBD1. J was trimmed by 5 bases and V by 6 bases; bases with no gene match: 16. The CDR3 length is 18 residues. Looked up from germline, CDR1 is KGHSY and CDR2 is FQNENV. The CDR3 bases are TGTGCCAGCAGTCATTACCCCACGGGACAGGGGTCCCATCAGCCCCAGCATTTT. Translated, it gives CASSHYPTGQGSHQPQHF.

V gene TRBV5-1 combines with J gene TRBJ2-5; 10 bases align to TRBD1. The germline CDR1 and CDR2 sequences are SGHRS and YFSETQ. The V and J ends lost 6 bases and 4 bases, in that order; junction bases with no gene match: 12. The CDR3 is 16 amino acids. CDR3 protein: CASTYPPGQGGETQYF. The CDR3 DNA follows: TGCGCCAGCACATATCCTCCCGGACAGGGGGGAGAGACCCAGTACTTC.

This clone was seen just once. The chain recombines TRBV7-9 with TRBJ1-5, with D possibly being TRBD1 (5 bases). Trimming shortened V by 5 bases and J by 2 bases, and 10 bases separated the two germline ends. The germline V gene has CDR1 SEHNR and CDR2 FQNEAQ (reference sequence). CDR3 length: 14 residues. The CDR3 sequence: CASSPGLRNQPQHF. The DNA for the CDR3 is TGTGCCAGCAGCCCGGGACTGCGCAATCAGCCCCAGCATTTT.

The chain links TRBV11-2 to TRBJ2-7, with D perhaps given as TRBD1 or TRBD2 (5 bases each). The V end lost 5 bases, the J end lost 6 bases, and 11 bases lay between the germline ends. There are 12 residues in the CDR3. Germline CDR1 is SGHAT and CDR2 is FQNNGV. In DNA form, the CDR3 reads TGTGCCAGCAGCCCCTCGAGGGGCGAGCAGTACTTC. It codes for CASSPSRGEQYF.

The rearrangement joins TRBV27 to TRBJ1-2, with 11 bases matching TRBD1. Germline CDR1 reads MNHEY; CDR2 reads SMNVEV (reference sequence). V lost 6 bases to trimming and J lost 8 bases; unmatched junction nucleotides: 8. The CDR3 totals 14 residues. Here the CDR3 reads CASRAGTGGGGYTF. For the CDR3, the DNA is TGTGCCAGCAGGGCCGGGACAGGGGGTGGGGGCTACACCTTC.

CDR3 coding DNA: TGTGCCAGCTCATTACTGACTAGCGGGATTTACAATGAGCAGTTCTTC. Its protein is CASSLLTSGIYNEQFF. The chain uses TRBV18 and TRBJ2-1; 11 bases are shared with TRBD2. The CDR3 runs to 16 residues. V gave up 5 bases and J gave up 4 bases; unmatched junction bases: 7. Germline lookup yields CDR1 KGHSH and CDR2 LQKENI.

The chain combines TRBV11-2 with TRBJ2-5; D could derive from TRBD1 or TRBD2 (5 bases each). V shed 6 bases and J shed 3 bases, with 14 bases lying between them. The CDR3 spans 14 residues. CDR1 and CDR2 from the germline V gene are SGHAT and FQNNGV. CDR3 bases: TGTGCCAGCAGTCAGAGGGGTTTAAAAGAGACCCAGTACTTC. It codes for CASSQRGLKETQYF.

The rearrangement uses TRBV10-2 and TRBJ1-5, with TRBD1 matching over 7 bases. J gave up 3 bases and V 6 bases, and 8 bases lay outside the gene matches. This CDR3 has 15 residues. Germline CDR1 WSHSY, CDR2 SAAADI. The CDR3 spells CASRADRLINQPQHF. CDR3 nucleotide sequence: TGCGCCAGCAGAGCGGACAGGCTCATCAATCAGCCCCAGCATTTT.

As regards this clone: Additional DNA sequences in this sample encode the identical CDR3. This chain joins TRBV29-1 and TRBJ2-7; TRBD1 agrees at 9 bases. This CDR3 contains 13 residues. Germline V lookup: CDR1 SQVTM, CDR2 ANQGSEA. J gave up 2 bases and V 1 base, and 0 bases lay outside the gene matches. The DNA for the CDR3 is TGCAGCGTTGAAGGACAGGGGGCCTACGAGCAGTACTTC. Amino acids: CSVEGQGAYEQYF.

The chain is built from TRBV14 and TRBJ2-7, with TRBD2 identical over 12 bases. CDR1 SGHDN and CDR2 FVKESK come from the germline V gene. There are 15 residues in the CDR3. The V and J ends lost 4 bases and 1 base, in that order; junction bases with no gene match: 2. This CDR3 reads CASSLTSGRSYEQYF. As DNA, the CDR3 is TGTGCCAGCAGCCTCACTAGCGGGAGGTCCTACGAGCAGTACTTC.

The chain uses TRBV5-8 and TRBJ2-6, with D possibly TRBD1 on 5 matching bases. CDR1 is SGHTS and CDR2 is YDEGEE in the germline V gene. The CDR3 is 17 residues long. Trimming left V 6 bases short and J 0 bases short, with 16 bases between. DNA for the CDR3: TGTGCCAGCAACTTCGTCGGCAGGGCCTCTGGGGCCAACGTCCTGACTTTC. Protein product: CASNFVGRASGANVLTF.

This rearrangement joins TRBV7-9 to TRBJ2-1, with D possibly being TRBD1 (6 bases). The CDR3 totals 12 residues. Germline loops: CDR1 SEHNR, CDR2 FQNEAQ (reference sequence). Trimming took off 1 base at V and 9 bases at J, with 7 bases between the two ends. The CDR3 here is CASSLEQGEQFF. The CDR3 nucleotides are TGTGCCAGCAGCTTAGAACAGGGTGAGCAGTTCTTC.